This TCR beta chain came from a study of response to subunit inactivated influenza vaccine. Whole-study results and caveats: It was suggested by the authors that few new T cells are recruited by each seasonal influenza vaccination.

The CDR3 sequence is 13 residues long. Looked up from germline, CDR1 is LGHNA and CDR2 is YSLEER. With 3 bases removed from V and 5 bases from J, the gap between germline ends came to 9 bases. This clonotype was seen a few times. What it recognizes is unknown. A single record per CDR3 protein comes from TCRdb applying MiXCR to the RT-PCR reads. The sample holds over 750,000 distinct CDR3 sequences; 21% are singletons and the top ten take 10%. The sample in question was PBMCs from blood, obtained roughly 5 days after vaccination. This TCR derives from a man in his fifties or sixties who received an inactivated influenza vaccine. The rearrangement uses TRBV4-3 and TRBJ2-3; the D is unclear. The CDR3, as DNA: TGCGCCAGCAGCCAGAGAAAGGTAGATACGCAGTATTTT. Its protein is CASSQRKVDTQYF.